This T cell receptor beta chain appears in the sequencing data of a study of shared clonotypes between healthy human individuals. General study points: Clonotypes that were shared across a few donors made up around 5% of naive CD4 clonotypes.

Germline lookup yields CDR1 KGHSH and CDR2 LQKENI. This CDR3 region has 14 residues. Deletions cut 0 bases from V and 2 bases from J, with 8 bases between. The naive CD8 population came from CD45RO-negative cells selected for CCR7, without terminally differentiated effector memory CD45RA+ cells. Assay used: immunoSEQ multiplex PCR; TCRdb lists only in-frame clones, some missing. The sample holds some 1,900,000 clones, around 96% seen once. Regarding this clone: What it binds is unknown. The identical CDR3 is also encoded by other nucleotide sequences in the sample.

The receptor comes from a man aged 18 to 30 in good health. Sequenced sample: naive CD8+ T cells sorted from blood. This sequence joins TRBV18 and TRBJ2-7; D gene ambiguous. In DNA, the CDR3 is TGTGCCAGCTCACCACCTGAAGGTACCTACGAGCAGTACTTC. Translation gives CASSPPEGTYEQYF.